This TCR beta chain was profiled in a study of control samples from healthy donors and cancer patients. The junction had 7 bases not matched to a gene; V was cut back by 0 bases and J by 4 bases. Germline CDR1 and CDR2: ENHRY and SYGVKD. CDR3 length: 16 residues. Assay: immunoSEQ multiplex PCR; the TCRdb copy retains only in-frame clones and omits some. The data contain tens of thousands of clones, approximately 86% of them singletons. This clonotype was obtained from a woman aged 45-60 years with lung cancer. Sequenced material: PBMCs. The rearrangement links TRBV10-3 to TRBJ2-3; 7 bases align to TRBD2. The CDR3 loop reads CAISESMGGDPDTQYF. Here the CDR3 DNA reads TGTGCCATCAGTGAGTCGATGGGGGGGGATCCAGATACGCAGTATTTT.